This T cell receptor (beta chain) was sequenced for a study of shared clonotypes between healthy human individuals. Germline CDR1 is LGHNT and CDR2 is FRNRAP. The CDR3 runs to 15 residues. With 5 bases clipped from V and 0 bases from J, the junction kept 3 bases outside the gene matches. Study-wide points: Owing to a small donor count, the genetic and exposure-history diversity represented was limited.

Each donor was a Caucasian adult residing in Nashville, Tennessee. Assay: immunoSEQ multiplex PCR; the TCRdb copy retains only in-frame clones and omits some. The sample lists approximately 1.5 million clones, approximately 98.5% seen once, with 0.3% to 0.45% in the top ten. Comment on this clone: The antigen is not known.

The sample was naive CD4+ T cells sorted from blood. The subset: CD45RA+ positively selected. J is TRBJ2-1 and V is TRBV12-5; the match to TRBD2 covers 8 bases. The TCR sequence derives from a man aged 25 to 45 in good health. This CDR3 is CASGLSGASYNEQFF. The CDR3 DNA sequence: TGTGCTAGTGGTCTTAGCGGGGCCTCCTACAATGAGCAGTTCTTC.